This paragraph reports one TCR beta chain. The sample is drawn from a study of T cell changes during pregnancy in multiple sclerosis. J was trimmed by 6 bases and V by 3 bases; bases with no gene match: 13. CDR3 length equals 18 residues. Germline CDR1 is ENHRY and CDR2 is SYGVKD. Here immunoSEQ multiplex PCR was the method, and the copy in TCRdb shows in-frame clones only, minus some. The sample includes about 22,000 clones, 91% of them seen just once. The gene calls are TRBV10-3 and TRBJ1-6, with 8 bases that match TRBD1. Sequencing used CD4+ T cells from peripheral blood mononuclear cells, obtained after pregnancy. This sequence originates from a female donor in good health, enrolled as a control in a pregnancy study. CDR3 region: CAISDPGQVGGFNSPLHF. For the CDR3, the DNA is TGTGCCATCAGTGATCCGGGACAGGTTGGAGGCTTTAATTCACCCCTCCACTTT.